The 10 T cell receptor beta chains reported below all come from one sample, sequenced in a study of vaccination effects on CD4 cells after COVID-19. CD4+ T cells specific for antigen were expanded with viral peptide pools by the ViraFEST assay before sequencing. Isolation of CD4+ T cells took place after about ten days of culture. Each person got two doses of an mRNA SARS-CoV-2 vaccine, BNT162b2 or mRNA-1273. These TCRs are of unknown antigen specificity. TCRdb keeps only in-frame clones here, not all; method: immunoSEQ multiplex PCR. Of over 25,000 clones in the sample, over 70% were seen once. The source material was CD4+ T cells from PBMCs cultured with HCoV-229E spike peptides, sampled after COVID-19 vaccination. The receptors shown here come from a human donor who received a COVID-19 vaccine.

The chain couples TRBV7-6 to TRBJ2-3; D call uncertain. The V and J ends lost 7 bases and 0 bases respectively, with 14 bases between them. The CDR3 spans 15 residues. Per germline, CDR1 SGHVS and CDR2 FNYEAQ. For the CDR3, the DNA is TGTGCCAGCACCCTCCAGCCAGGAAGCACAGATACGCAGTATTTT. Amino acids: CASTLQPGSTDTQYF. The full variable domain, in which reference TRBV7-6 and TRBJ2-3 provide the parts outside the CDR3, is GAGVSQSPRYKVTKRGQDVALRCDPISGHVSLYWYRQALGQGPEFLTYFNYEAQQDKSGLPNDRFSAERPEGSISTLTIQRTEQRDSAMYRCASTLQPGSTDTQYFGPGTRLTVL.

This chain links TRBV6-4 with TRBJ2-6; tentatively, D is TRBD2 (6 bases). The germline V gene has CDR1 MRHNA and CDR2 SNTAGT. V lost 4 bases and J lost 0, with 7 bases in between. The CDR3 has 15 amino acids. DNA for the CDR3: TGTGCCAGCAGTGGTAGCGGCTCTGGGGCCAACGTCCTGACTTTC. Its translation: CASSGSGSGANVLTF.

This clone was recorded once. For the CDR3, the DNA is TGCGCCAGCAGCTTGGAGGGCGGGCATTTAACTGAAGCTTTCTTT. Its protein product is CASSLEGGHLTEAFF. V usage is TRBV5-1 and J usage is TRBJ1-1; D not resolved. CDR3 length: 15 residues. Germline assignment: CDR1 SGHRS and CDR2 YFSETQ. The V end was cut by 0 bases, the J end by 5 bases, with 14 bases between.

V is TRBV5-5 and J is TRBJ2-3; D not resolved. CDR1 is SGHKS and CDR2 is YYEKEE in the germline V gene (reference sequence). V lost 4 bases and J lost 0, with 18 bases in between. The CDR3 consists of 17 residues. The DNA of the CDR3 is TGTGCCAGCAGCCTTCTTGGGGTTACCTCTAGCACAGATACGCAGTATTTT. This gives the protein CASSLLGVTSSTDTQYF. The full variable domain, in which reference TRBV5-5 and TRBJ2-3 provide the parts outside the CDR3, is DAGVTQSPTHLIKTRGQQVTLRCSPISGHKSVSWYQQVLGQGPQFIFQYYEKEERGRGNFPDRFSARQFPNYSSELNVNALLLGDSALYLCASSLLGVTSSTDTQYFGPGTRLTVL.

The chain has TRBV3-1 (or the pseudogene TRBV3-2) and TRBJ1-2; a weak D match, TRBD1 (5 bases). Germline CDR1 LGHDT, CDR2 YNNKEL (reference sequence). The CDR3 has 18 amino acids. The germline V and J ends were trimmed by 0 bases and 4 bases, with 21 bases remaining between them. This chain's CDR3 is CASSQDIGTGPLGYGYTF. The CDR3 DNA reads TGTGCCAGCAGCCAAGATATAGGGACCGGGCCCCTGGGCTATGGCTACACCTTC.

The chain uses TRBV19 and TRBJ2-3, with 11 bases identical to TRBD1. Germline V lookup: CDR1 LNHDA, CDR2 SQIVND (reference sequence). The CDR3 has 15 residues. V shed 6 bases, J shed 5 bases, and the junction held 7 bases outside the gene matches. This chain's CDR3 is CASSFLGQGGDTQYF. CDR3 DNA sequence: TGTGCCAGTAGCTTTCTGGGACAGGGGGGAGATACGCAGTATTTT.

The chain recombines TRBV12-3 or TRBV12-4 with TRBJ2-4, with D hard to call. Trimming left V 3 bases short and J 5 bases short, with 8 bases between. This CDR3 is built from 13 residues. CDR3 amino acids: CASSFGNQNIQYF. The CDR3 DNA sequence: TGTGCCAGCAGTTTTGGGAATCAAAACATTCAGTACTTC.

This clone was seen a single time. The chain has TRBV5-1 and TRBJ2-2; D is unresolved. The CDR3 extends over 14 amino acids. V was clipped by 0 bases and J by 4 bases, with 7 bases between them. CDR1 is SGHRS and CDR2 is YFSETQ in the germline V gene. As DNA, the CDR3 is TGCGCCAGCAGCTTGGCTGCCCTCACCGGGGAGCTGTTTTTT. This encodes CASSLAALTGELFF.

CDR3 sequence reads: CASSFPSGEQFF. CDR3 DNA: TGTGCCAGCAGCTTTCCTAGCGGAGAGCAGTTCTTC. V usage is TRBV7-6 and J usage is TRBJ2-1, with 7 bases that match TRBD2. Germline lookup yields CDR1 SGHVS and CDR2 FNYEAQ. Trimming at V came to 3 bases and at J to 10 bases, leaving 3 bases not matched to a gene. CDR3 length: 12 amino acids.

The rearrangement links TRBV6-5 to TRBJ2-7, with TRBD1 identical over 7 bases. The junction had 10 bases not matched to a gene; V was cut back by 6 bases and J by 2 bases. Germline assignment: CDR1 MNHEY and CDR2 SVGAGI. CDR3 length equals 15 residues. The CDR3 coding sequence is TGTGCCAGCAGGGGGGTCTCAGGGGGAACCTACGAGCAGTACTTC. Amino acid sequence: CASRGVSGGTYEQYF.